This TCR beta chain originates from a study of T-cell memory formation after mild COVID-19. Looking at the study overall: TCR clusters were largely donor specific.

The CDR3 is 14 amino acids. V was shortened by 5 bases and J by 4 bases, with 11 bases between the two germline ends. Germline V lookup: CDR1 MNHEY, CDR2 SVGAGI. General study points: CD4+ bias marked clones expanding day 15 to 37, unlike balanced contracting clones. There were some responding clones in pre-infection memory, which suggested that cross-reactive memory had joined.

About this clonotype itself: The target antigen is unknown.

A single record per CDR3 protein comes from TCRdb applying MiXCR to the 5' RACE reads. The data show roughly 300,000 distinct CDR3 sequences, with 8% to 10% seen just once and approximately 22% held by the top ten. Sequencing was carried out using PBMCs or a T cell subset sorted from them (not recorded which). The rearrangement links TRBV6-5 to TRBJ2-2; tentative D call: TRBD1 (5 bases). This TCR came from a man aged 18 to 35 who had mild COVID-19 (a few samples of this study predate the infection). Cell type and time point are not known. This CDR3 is CASSQDIPTGELFF. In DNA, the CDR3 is TGTGCCAGCAGTCAGGACATCCCCACCGGGGAGCTGTTTTTT.